This T cell receptor beta chain was captured in a study of blood T cell repertoires in COVID-19. On the study more broadly: The samples span acute and convalescent COVID-19 from the United States, Italy and Spain. The cDNA or gDNA used as material had been derived from T cells, B-cell-depleted T cells, or PBMCs.

Authors' data handling: Reference gene primer amplification gave nucleated cell count estimates. The assay was immunoSEQ multiplex PCR, and TCRdb's table has in-frame clones only and misses some. V and J calls and clone size follow that table, whereas D and trimming were derived from the DNA. The repertoire holds around 200,000 clones, with about 88% as singletons. The sequencing sample was made of peripheral blood. The TCR was taken from a man in his late teens or twenties with active or convalescent COVID-19.

Here the CDR3 reads CASSSGTASYEQYF. In DNA, the CDR3 is TGCGCCAGCAGCTCTGGGACAGCCTCCTACGAGCAGTACTTC. The V gene is TRBV5-1, the J gene TRBJ2-7, with 7 bases identical to TRBD1. CDR1 and CDR2 from the germline V gene are SGHRS and YFSETQ. The CDR3 consists of 14 residues. V lost 3 bases to trimming and J lost 0 bases; unmatched junction nucleotides: 3.